What follows are 30 T cell receptor beta chains derived from one specimen sequenced in a study of T-cell memory formation after mild COVID-19. TCRdb independently ran MiXCR on the 5' RACE reads; one entry per CDR3 protein. The table has around 450,000 distinct CDR3 sequences, roughly a quarter seen once. Specimen: PBMCs or a T cell subset sorted from them (not recorded which). These receptors all come from an adult woman who had mild COVID-19 (a few samples of this study predate the infection). Cell type and time point are not known.

This clonotype was observed many times. The rearrangement uses TRBV9 and TRBJ2-1, with TRBD1 as a possible D gene (6 bases). Looked up from germline, CDR1 is SGDLS and CDR2 is YYNGEE. V lost 0 bases and J lost 4, with 8 bases in between. The CDR3 spans 14 residues. CDR3 residues: CASSVGTEYNEQFF. CDR3 sequence (DNA): TGTGCCAGCAGCGTAGGGACAGAGTACAATGAGCAGTTCTTC.

V and J are TRBV7-6 and TRBJ2-7; TRBD1 might be the D (5 bases). From germline, CDR1 is SGHVS and CDR2 FNYEAQ. This CDR3 is built from 14 residues. V gave up 1 base and J gave up 1 base, with 8 bases separating them. In nucleotides, the CDR3 is TGTGCCAGCAGCTTAGTGGACAATTCCTACGAGCAGTACTTC. Encoded protein: CASSLVDNSYEQYF. Variable domain in full (rest from reference TRBV7-6 and TRBJ2-7): GAGVSQSPRYKVTKRGQDVALRCDPISGHVSLYWYRQALGQGPEFLTYFNYEAQQDKSGLPNDRFSAERPEGSISTLTIQRTEQRDSAMYRCASSLVDNSYEQYFGPGTRLTVT.

This clonotype was picked up a small number of times. The chain is built from TRBV7-9 and TRBJ2-7, with 7 bases that match TRBD1. The J segment lost 2 bases and the V segment lost 9 bases, leaving 4 bases of the junction unmatched. Looked up from germline, CDR1 is SEHNR and CDR2 is FQNEAQ (reference sequence). The CDR3 totals 12 residues. CDR3 region: CASADRAYEQYF. The CDR3 region has the DNA TGTGCCAGTGCTGACAGGGCCTACGAGCAGTACTTC.

This clonotype appeared a few times. The rearrangement uses TRBV7-3 and TRBJ1-1; D unclear. Trimming removed 5 bases at V and 5 bases at J, with 18 bases between. The CDR3 covers 15 residues. From germline, CDR1 is SGHTA and CDR2 FQGTGA. This CDR3 is CASSPRATIGTEAFF. The CDR3, as DNA: TGTGCCAGCAGCCCCCGGGCCACGATCGGGACTGAAGCTTTCTTT. Full variable domain (missing parts from reference TRBV7-3 and TRBJ1-1): GAGVSQTPSNKVTEKGKYVELRCDPISGHTALYWYRQSLGQGPEFLIYFQGTGAADDSGLPNDRFFAVRPEGSVSTLKIQRTERGDSAVYLCASSPRATIGTEAFFGQGTRLTVV.

This clonotype has at least ten counts. The DNA of the CDR3 is TGTGCCAGCAGCCCAGTTGTGGTCCCTTGGGAGCAGTACTTC. Its translation: CASSPVVVPWEQYF. The gene calls are TRBV7-9 and TRBJ2-7, with D unresolved. Germline V lookup: CDR1 SEHNR, CDR2 FQNEAQ (reference sequence). This CDR3 region has 14 residues. Trimming cost V 5 bases and J 7 bases, with 18 bases left between them.

The V and J genes are TRBV5-1 and TRBJ2-7, with 11 positions matching TRBD1. Germline CDR1 and CDR2: SGHRS and YFSETQ. The CDR3 runs to 14 residues. With 4 bases clipped from V and 3 bases from J, the junction kept 3 bases outside the gene matches. CDR3 amino acids: CASSTGQGGYEQYF. The CDR3, as DNA: TGCGCCAGCAGCACGGGACAGGGGGGCTACGAGCAGTACTTC.

The chain's CDR3 is CASTRLAGGRGEQYF. The CDR3 nucleotides read TGTGCCAGCACCCGGCTAGCGGGAGGCCGGGGCGAGCAGTACTTC. The chain joins TRBV6-5 to TRBJ2-7; 11 nucleotides match TRBD2. V gave up 7 bases and J gave up 6 bases; unmatched junction bases: 11. The CDR3 totals 15 residues. CDR1 is MNHEY, CDR2 SVGAGI, per germline.

This clonotype was seen many times. J is TRBJ1-2 and V is TRBV20-1; weak D call: TRBD1 (6 bases). Trimming took off 6 bases at V and 4 bases at J, with 12 bases between the two ends. This CDR3 is built from 12 residues. CDR1 DFQATT and CDR2 SNEGSKA come from the germline V gene (reference sequence). The CDR3: CSARGTLYGYTF. The CDR3 DNA reads as TGCAGTGCCCGCGGGACACTCTATGGCTACACCTTC.

The chain has TRBV18 and TRBJ1-1, with D possibly being TRBD1 (5 bases). The CDR3 has 16 amino acids. Between the trimmed V and J ends, which lost 3 bases and 1 base, there was a span of 15 bases. Germline CDR1 reads KGHSH; CDR2 reads LQKENI. CDR3 DNA: TGTGCCAGCTCACCTAACTCAGGGTATCCGAACACTGAAGCTTTCTTT. Amino acid sequence: CASSPNSGYPNTEAFF. Filled out from reference TRBV18 and TRBJ1-1, the complete variable domain reads NAGVMQNPRHLVRRRGQEARLRCSPMKGHSHVYWYRQLPEEGLKFMVYLQKENIIDESGMPKERFSAEFPKEGPSILRIQQVVRGDSAAYFCASSPNSGYPNTEAFFGQGTRLTVV.

The chain couples TRBV7-6 to TRBJ2-3; 10 positions match TRBD1. The junction had 5 bases not matched to a gene; V was cut back by 3 bases and J by 5 bases. The germline V gene has CDR1 SGHVS and CDR2 FNYEAQ. This CDR3 region has 15 residues. CDR3 region: CASSFGTGVIDTQYF. The CDR3, as DNA: TGTGCCAGCAGCTTCGGGACAGGGGTCATAGATACGCAGTATTTT.

The chain recombines TRBV23-1 with TRBJ2-5; a possible D gene is TRBD1 (6 bases). TRBV23-1 is marked as an open reading frame, function uncertain. Trimming took 4 bases from V and 12 from J, leaving 12 bases between them. There are 11 residues in the CDR3. The CDR3 region is CASSPQQGKYF. CDR3 in DNA: TGCGCCAGCAGTCCCCAACAGGGAAAGTACTTC.

This rearrangement joins TRBV9 to TRBJ2-7; possibly TRBD1 or TRBD2 for D (5 bases each). The CDR3 runs 15 residues. CDR1 SGDLS and CDR2 YYNGEE come from the germline V gene. Between the trimmed V and J ends, which lost 5 bases and 6 bases, there was a span of 21 bases. CDR3: CASSPSGTGLPEQYF. CDR3 DNA: TGTGCCAGCAGTCCGTCAGGGACGGGTCTCCCCGAGCAGTACTTC.

The chain employs TRBV28 and TRBJ2-2; D uncertain. Germline V CDR1 and CDR2: MDHEN, SYDVKM. The CDR3 sequence is 13 residues long. Trimming removed 7 bases at V and 0 bases at J, with 6 bases between. CDR3 nucleotide sequence: TGTGCCAGCAAGCAGACGAACACCGGGGAGCTGTTTTTT. As protein: CASKQTNTGELFF. Variable domain in full (rest from reference TRBV28 and TRBJ2-2): DVKVTQSSRYLVKRTGEKVFLECVQDMDHENMFWYRQDPGLGLRLIYFSYDVKMKEKGDIPEGYSVSREKKERFSLILESASTNQTSMYLCASKQTNTGELFFGEGSRLTVL.

The chain employs TRBV2 and TRBJ2-7, with TRBD2 matching 8 bases. V lost 9 bases and J lost 3; bases outside the gene matches: 7. This CDR3 has 13 residues. CDR1 SNHLY and CDR2 FYNNEI come from the germline V gene. The CDR3 region is CASTERGLYEQYF. CDR3 nucleotide sequence: TGTGCCAGTACAGAGCGGGGGCTCTACGAGCAGTACTTC.

There are a few counts of this clonotype. CDR3 loop: CASRSPGQGLYEQYF. CDR3 in DNA: TGTGCCAGCAGGTCTCCGGGACAGGGGCTCTACGAGCAGTACTTC. The J gene is TRBJ2-7, the V gene TRBV6-6, with 10 bases aligning to TRBD1. The CDR3 loop spans 15 amino acids. The trim removed 6 bases at V and 3 bases at J, leaving 8 bases unmatched. From germline, CDR1 is MNHNY and CDR2 SVGAGI (reference sequence).

The CDR3 DNA follows: TGTGCCAGCAGTGGCTCGGGACCACCTTGGGCTTTCTTT. Protein: CASSGSGPPWAFF. This chain connects TRBV12-3 or TRBV12-4 to TRBJ1-1; D perhaps matches TRBD1 (5 bases). CDR3 length equals 13 residues. Trimming shortened V by 5 bases and J by 11 bases, and 18 bases separated the two germline ends.

Note on this clonotype: A much larger clone lies a single base off, so this may be a read error. The gene calls are TRBV20-1 and TRBJ2-7, with D perhaps matching TRBD1 or TRBD2 (5 bases each). This CDR3 spans 16 amino acids. Trimming shortened V by 2 bases and J by 6 bases, and 23 bases separated the two germline ends. From germline, CDR1 is DFQATT and CDR2 SNEGSKA (reference sequence). CDR3 DNA sequence: TGCAGTGCTAGAATACAACGGGGCAGGGTCCGCATCGAGCAGTACTTC. Residues: CSARIQRGRVRIEQYF.

This clonotype was seen a single time. V and J are TRBV19 and TRBJ1-1; D is perhaps TRBD1 (6 bases). Germline loops: CDR1 LNHDA, CDR2 SQIVND (reference sequence). Trimming removed 1 base at V and 1 base at J, with 13 bases between. CDR3 length: 16 residues. CDR3 in DNA: TGTGCCAGTAGTATAGCCACCGGGACAAAGAACACTGAAGCTTTCTTT. Translated: CASSIATGTKNTEAFF. Full variable domain (remainder filled in from reference TRBV19 and TRBJ1-1): DGGITQSPKYLFRKEGQNVTLSCEQNLNHDAMYWYRQDPGQGLRLIYYSQIVNDFQKGDIAEGYSVSREKKESFPLTVTSAQKNPTAFYLCASSIATGTKNTEAFFGQGTRLTVV.

V gene TRBV24-1 combines with J gene TRBJ2-2; D unclear. With 7 bases removed from V and 6 bases from J, the gap between germline ends came to 5 bases. Germline V gene data show CDR1 as KGHDR and CDR2 as SFDVKD. This CDR3 has 11 residues. CDR3 bases: TGTGCCACCAGGACGGCCGGGGAGCTGTTTTTT. Its translation is CATRTAGELFF.

The chain carries TRBV24-1 and TRBJ2-1; D possibly corresponds to TRBD2 (6 bases). V dropped 4 bases and J dropped 1 base, with 16 bases sitting between them. The germline V gene has CDR1 KGHDR and CDR2 SFDVKD. CDR3 length: 17 residues. CDR3 in amino acids: CATSDGRGTGSYNEQFF. The CDR3, as DNA: TGTGCCACCAGTGACGGTCGGGGGACGGGGTCCTACAATGAGCAGTTCTTC.

This clonotype was counted between two and nine times. DNA of the CDR3: TGTGCCAGTAGTACATGGCCACGTTATCAGCCCCAGCATTTT. Its translation is CASSTWPRYQPQHF. This rearrangement joins TRBV19 to TRBJ1-5; D call uncertain. V was clipped by 4 bases and J by 5 bases, with 12 bases between them. There are 14 residues in the CDR3. The V gene's germline CDR1 is LNHDA and CDR2 SQIVND (reference sequence).

This clonotype has just a few counts. The chain carries TRBV9 and TRBJ2-2, with no clear D. CDR3 length: 14 residues. Germline assignment: CDR1 SGDLS and CDR2 YYNGEE. Trimming shortened V by 0 bases and J by 4 bases, and 7 bases separated the two germline ends. Written as DNA, the CDR3 is TGTGCCAGCAGCGTAGATGAGTTCACCGGGGAGCTGTTTTTT. Translation: CASSVDEFTGELFF.

This chain joins TRBV5-1 and TRBJ2-4, with TRBD1 matching 10 bases. The germline gives CDR1 SGHRS, CDR2 YFSETQ. The CDR3 consists of 13 residues. Losses at the gene ends were 7 bases for V and 16 bases for J; bases not matched to a gene: 14. CDR3 sequence reads: CASGYGDRGDIYF. CDR3 bases: TGCGCCAGCGGGTACGGGGACAGGGGAGATATTTACTTC.

This chain uses TRBV7-9 with TRBJ2-5; 12 bases agree with TRBD1. CDR1 SEHNR and CDR2 FQNEAQ come from the germline V gene (reference sequence). CDR3 length equals 18 residues. Losses at the gene ends were 4 bases for V and 6 bases for J; bases not matched to a gene: 15. The CDR3 nucleotides read TGTGCCAGCAGCTCCCACACCTTCCGGGACAGGGGGCTCCAGACCCAGTACTTC. Amino acid sequence: CASSSHTFRDRGLQTQYF.

This clonotype was seen a few times. This sequence joins TRBV5-1 and TRBJ1-1; 8 nucleotides line up with TRBD1. J was trimmed by 0 bases and V by 4 bases; bases with no gene match: 5. The CDR3 spans 15 residues. Germline CDR1 is SGHRS and CDR2 is YFSETQ. CDR3 sequence reads: CASSGQGAMNTEAFF. CDR3 bases: TGCGCCAGCAGCGGGCAGGGGGCCATGAACACTGAAGCTTTCTTT. The full variable domain, completed using reference TRBV5-1 and TRBJ1-1, is KAGVTQTPRYLIKTRGQQVTLSCSPISGHRSVSWYQQTPGQGLQFLFEYFSETQRNKGNFPGRFSGRQFSNSRSEMNVSTLELGDSALYLCASSGQGAMNTEAFFGQGTRLTVV.

This clonotype was counted ten times or more. This sequence joins TRBV12-3 or TRBV12-4 and TRBJ1-2; 7 bases align to TRBD1. The CDR3 is 13 amino acids. V lost 1 base to trimming and J lost 4 bases; unmatched junction nucleotides: 0. The CDR3 region is CASSLDRGYGYTF. As DNA, the CDR3 is TGTGCCAGCAGTTTAGACAGGGGCTATGGCTACACCTTC.

V usage is TRBV7-2 and J usage is TRBJ2-5, with TRBD2 matching over 11 bases. Losses at the gene ends were 5 bases for V and 5 bases for J; bases not matched to a gene: 7. The CDR3 is 15 amino acids. Germline V gives CDR1 SGHTA, CDR2 FQGNSA. The CDR3 bases are TGTGCCAGCAGCCGACTAGCGGGATCCGCGGAGACCCAGTACTTC. Translating it yields CASSRLAGSAETQYF.

The chain combines TRBV6-6 with TRBJ1-5; D is uncertain. Trimming took off 6 bases at V and 2 bases at J, with 11 bases between the two ends. This CDR3 comprises 14 residues. CDR1 MNHNY and CDR2 SVGAGI come from the germline V gene (reference sequence). Here the CDR3 DNA reads TGTGCCAGCAGGCTTGAAGTGGGCAATCAGCCCCAGCATTTT. It codes for CASRLEVGNQPQHF.

V usage is TRBV30 and J usage is TRBJ2-7; TRBD1 matches 12 bases. The CDR3 runs 15 residues. From germline, CDR1 is GTSNPN and CDR2 SVGIG (reference sequence). Trimming cost V 0 bases and J 6 bases; bases outside gene matches: 6. The CDR3 nucleotides are TGTGCCTGGAGTGTACCCGGGACAGGGGGCGGCGAGCAGTACTTC. This sequence encodes CAWSVPGTGGGEQYF.

This clonotype was detected once. The V and J genes are TRBV27 and TRBJ1-5; D unresolved. V shed 0 bases and J shed 5 bases, with 11 bases lying between them. CDR1 is MNHEY, CDR2 SMNVEV, per germline (reference sequence). The CDR3 is 15 amino acids. The CDR3 protein is CASSLSRHGDQPQHF. The CDR3 DNA follows: TGTGCCAGCAGTTTATCCCGGCACGGGGATCAGCCCCAGCATTTT.